The 17 T cell receptor beta chains below all came from one sample that was sequenced in a study of read filtering for tumor transcriptome and immune sequencing (TCRdb year 2020). Sequencing took place on an Illumina HiSeq 4000. The Immunoverse kit was used to build TCR libraries from about 400 ng RNA, with molecular barcoded adaptors covering alpha/delta and beta/gamma chains. TCRdb applied fastp at Q25 and MiXCR to the public reads, then kept only in-frame beta chains. CDR3 protein duplicates are merged, each entry listing the most common genes and DNA. For this sample the table gives around 33,000 distinct CDR3 sequences, of which roughly 18% were detected only once. The leading ten clones occupy more than 15% of the sample. Sequenced sample: a population of CD138-negative cells sorted from bone marrow. According to the study, the label for this sample's cell subset or site signals: bone marrow mononuclear cells depleted of CD138+ plasma/myeloma cells by negative magnetic selection. All receptors derive from a donor at least 40 years old with multiple myeloma.

This clonotype was detected once. Because the CDR3 is missing its conserved closing phenylalanine or tryptophan, this is likely a read error. The chain has TRBV5-4 and TRBJ2-7, with D maybe TRBD1 (6 bases). The CDR3 contains 14 residues. V lost 3 bases and J lost 0, with 10 bases in between. Per the germline V gene, CDR1 is SGHNT and CDR2 is YYREEE (reference sequence). CDR3 nucleotides: TGTGCCAGCAGCTCACACAGGGACTCCTACGAGCAGTACTCC. Its protein is CASSSHRDSYEQYS.

This clonotype has a count of ten or more. The chain has TRBV20-1 and TRBJ1-5, with a weak D call TRBD1 (5 bases). Trimming pared 6 bases from V and 0 bases from J, leaving 15 bases between. Per the germline V gene, CDR1 is DFQATT and CDR2 is SNEGSKA (reference sequence). The CDR3 consists of 15 residues. The CDR3 protein is CSALDRRYSNQPQHF. The CDR3 nucleotides read TGCAGTGCCCTCGACAGAAGGTATAGCAATCAGCCCCAGCATTTT.

There are many counts of this clonotype. V is TRBV27 and J is TRBJ1-1; D gene uncertain. The length of the CDR3 is 13 residues. In germline, CDR1 is MNHEY, CDR2 SMNVEV (reference sequence). The V and J ends lost 6 bases and 0 bases respectively, with 8 bases between them. CDR3: CASSLNMNTEAFF. The DNA for the CDR3 is TGTGCCAGCAGCCTCAACATGAACACTGAAGCTTTCTTT.

About this clonotype: The CDR3 carries no conserved terminal phenylalanine or tryptophan, so it likely arises from a read error. V is TRBV4-2 and J is TRBJ2-2, with TRBD2 matching over 10 bases. This CDR3 has 15 amino acids. Germline lookup yields CDR1 LGHNA and CDR2 YNFKEQ. V was clipped by 4 bases and J by 1 base; unmatched bases: 0. CDR3 amino acids: CASSPSGRNTGELFS. The CDR3, as DNA: TGTGCCAGCAGCCCTAGCGGGAGGAACACCGGGGAGCTGTTTTCT.

Regarding this clonotype: This could be a read error, since a much larger clone is one nucleotide away. The rearrangement links TRBV6-6 to TRBJ2-5, with D perhaps TRBD1 or TRBD2 (6 bases each). The CDR3 consists of 12 residues. Trimming left V 11 bases short and J 4 bases short, with 14 bases between. From germline, CDR1 is MNHNY and CDR2 SVGAGI (reference sequence). CDR3: CAWRGERETQYF. CDR3 coding DNA: TGTGCCTGGAGGGGGGAGCGAGAGACCCAGTACTTC.

J is TRBJ1-2 and V is TRBV12-3 or TRBV12-4; TRBD1 is a possible D gene (6 bases). The V end lost 2 bases, the J end lost 12 bases, and 16 bases lay between the germline ends. CDR3 size: 13 residues. The CDR3 DNA follows: TGTGCCAGCAGTTTAACCCTGGACAGTCGCGACACCTTC. Its translation is CASSLTLDSRDTF.

This clonotype was seen at least ten times. As DNA, the CDR3 is TGCGCCAGCAGCTTTCGTGAACCCCGAACCGGGGAGCTGTTTTTT. As protein: CASSFREPRTGELFF. The chain links TRBV5-1 to TRBJ2-2, with no clear D. V lost 2 bases and J 5 bases, leaving 13 bases between the germline ends. There are 15 residues in the CDR3. Germline CDR1 reads SGHRS; CDR2 reads YFSETQ.

This clonotype occurred many times. The rearrangement joins TRBV24-1 to TRBJ2-1, with 7 bases aligning to TRBD2. V lost 3 bases and J lost 3; bases outside the gene matches: 22. CDR1 KGHDR and CDR2 SFDVKD come from the germline V gene. This CDR3 spans 21 amino acids. This CDR3 is CATSDPGLSGGTEVRYNEQFF. The CDR3 bases are TGTGCCACCAGTGATCCGGGATTGTCGGGAGGCACCGAAGTTCGCTACAATGAGCAGTTCTTC.

The table lists this clonotype with many counts. V gene TRBV19 combines with J gene TRBJ2-1; 12 bases map to TRBD2. The CDR3 sequence is 19 residues long. Germline V gene lookup returns CDR1 LNHDA and CDR2 SQIVND (reference sequence). Trimming at V came to 2 bases and at J to 6 bases, leaving 14 bases not matched to a gene. CDR3 sequence: CASSIFGLAGGGMGNEQFF. The CDR3, as DNA: TGTGCCAGTAGTATATTCGGTCTAGCGGGAGGGGGGATGGGCAATGAGCAGTTCTTC.

This clonotype was counted ten times or more. This chain connects TRBV12-3 or TRBV12-4 to TRBJ2-1; 10 bases agree with TRBD2. V shed 5 bases and J 8 bases; nucleotides not matched to a gene: 12. The CDR3 covers 16 residues. The CDR3 loop is CASSPLFSGRTHEQFF. The CDR3 DNA follows: TGTGCCAGCAGTCCCCTGTTTAGCGGGAGGACCCATGAGCAGTTCTTC.

The DNA of the CDR3 is TGCGCCAGCAGCTTGACTCCAACCTACGAGCAGTACTTC. It specifies CASSLTPTYEQYF. The rearrangement joins TRBV5-1 to TRBJ2-7; no reliable D call. V dropped 1 base and J dropped 2 bases, with 7 bases sitting between them. CDR3 length: 13 residues. Per germline, CDR1 SGHRS and CDR2 YFSETQ.

The chain has TRBV5-8 and TRBJ1-5; possible D gene TRBD1, 6 bases. Germline CDR1 SGHTS, CDR2 YDEGEE. V gave up 1 base and J gave up 0 bases, with 11 bases separating them. This CDR3 region has 16 residues. For the CDR3, the DNA is TGTGCCAGCAGCTTGAAGGGGGGCTATAGCAATCAGCCCCAGCATTTT. Its protein product is CASSLKGGYSNQPQHF.

This clonotype was seen ten or more times. V gene TRBV12-3 or TRBV12-4 combines with J gene TRBJ2-1, with 7 bases lining up with TRBD2. V lost 5 bases, J lost 7 bases, and 8 bases stayed unmatched. The CDR3 is 14 residues long. CDR3 region: CASSKGLRTNEQFF. CDR3 DNA: TGTGCCAGCAGTAAGGGACTAAGGACGAATGAGCAGTTCTTC.

This clonotype was observed a few times. The rearrangement links TRBV9 to TRBJ2-2; 7 positions match TRBD2. The J segment lost 5 bases and the V segment lost 4 bases, leaving 8 bases of the junction unmatched. Germline assignment: CDR1 SGDLS and CDR2 YYNGEE. CDR3 length: 15 residues. The CDR3 DNA reads TGTGCCAGCAGCAGGGACTATTTGACGACCGGGGAGCTGTTTTTT. Its protein is CASSRDYLTTGELFF. Filled out from reference TRBV9 and TRBJ2-2, the complete variable domain reads DSGVTQTPKHLITATGQRVTLRCSPRSGDLSVYWYQQSLDQGLQFLIQYYNGEERAKGNILERFSAQQFPDLHSELNLSSLELGDSALYFCASSRDYLTTGELFFGEGSRLTVL.

In the case of this clonotype: Being one base from a much bigger clone, this may be a read error. The chain uses TRBV9 and TRBJ1-5; TRBD1 matches 7 bases. Germline V gene lookup returns CDR1 SGDLS and CDR2 YYNGEE. Trimming took 0 bases from V and 6 from J; bases not matched to a gene: 15. The CDR3 extends over 18 amino acids. The CDR3 protein is CASSVGETQGRNCQPQHF. The CDR3 bases are TGTGCCAGCAGCGTAGGCGAGACACAGGGGAGGAACTGTCAGCCCCAGCATTTT.

This clonotype was counted ten times or more. The chain joins TRBV19 to TRBJ2-7; D gene unclear. Germline values: CDR1 LNHDA, CDR2 SQIVND (reference sequence). The V gene lost 2 bases and the J gene lost 0 bases, with 11 bases spanning the gap. The CDR3 has 15 residues. In DNA form, the CDR3 reads TGTGCCAGTAGTATAAGGGCAGCACTCTCCTACGAGCAGTACTTC. This encodes CASSIRAALSYEQYF.

This clonotype appeared a few times. The rearrangement uses TRBV28 and TRBJ2-1; D is unclear. Germline V gene sequence: CDR1 MDHEN, CDR2 SYDVKM. The germline V and J ends were trimmed by 7 bases and 0 bases, with 7 bases remaining between them. This CDR3 has 13 residues. CDR3 bases: TGTGCCAGCACCCCCAGCTCCTACAATGAGCAGTTCTTC. Translated, it gives CASTPSSYNEQFF.